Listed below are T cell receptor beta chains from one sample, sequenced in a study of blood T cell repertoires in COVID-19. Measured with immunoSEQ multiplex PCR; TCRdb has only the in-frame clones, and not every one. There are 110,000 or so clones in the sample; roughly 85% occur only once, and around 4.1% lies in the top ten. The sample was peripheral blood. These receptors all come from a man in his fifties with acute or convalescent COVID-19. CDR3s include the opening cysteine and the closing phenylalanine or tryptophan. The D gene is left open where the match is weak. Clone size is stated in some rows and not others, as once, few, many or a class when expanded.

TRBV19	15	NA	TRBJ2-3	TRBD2	TGTGCCAGTAGTATATGGGCGGGGGGGCCAGATACGCAGTATTTT	CASSIWAGGPDTQYF
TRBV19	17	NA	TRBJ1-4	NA	TGTGCCAGTAACCGACGTGCAGGAACAACAACTAATGAAAAACTGTTTTTT	CASNRRAGTTTNEKLFF
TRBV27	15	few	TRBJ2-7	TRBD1	TGTGCCAGCCGGTCGCCCCTGACAGGGGCCCACGAGCAGTACTTC	CASRSPLTGAHEQYF
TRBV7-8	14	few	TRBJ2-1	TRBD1	TGTGCCAGCAGAGACAGGGGGTCCTACAATGAGCAGTTCTTC	CASRDRGSYNEQFF
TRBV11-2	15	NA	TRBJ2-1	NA	TGTGCCAGCCGACTCAGGGGTAGCTCCTACAATGAGCAGTTCTTC	CASRLRGSSYNEQFF
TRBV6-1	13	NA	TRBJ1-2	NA	TGTGCCAGCAGTGATAACAGAGCCTATGGCTACACCTTC	CASSDNRAYGYTF
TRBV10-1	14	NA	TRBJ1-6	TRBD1	TGCGCCAGCAGCCTGGACAGGGAGAATTCACCCCTCCACTTT	CASSLDRENSPLHF
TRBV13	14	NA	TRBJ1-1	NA	TGTGCCAGCAGCATGACCGGGGGGCTGGCTGAAGCTTTCTTT	CASSMTGGLAEAFF
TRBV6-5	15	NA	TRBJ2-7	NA	TGTGCCAGCAGGGAGACAGCCCTGCTCTCCTACGAGCAGTACTTC	CASRETALLSYEQYF
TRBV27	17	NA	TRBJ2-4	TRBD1	TGTGCCAGCAGTGCATACCCGACAGGGAGTGTTCTAAACATTCAGTACTTC	CASSAYPTGSVLNIQYF
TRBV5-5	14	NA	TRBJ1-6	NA	TGTGCCAGCAGTTCATCCAGGGGACGGACACCCCTCCACTTT	CASSSSRGRTPLHF
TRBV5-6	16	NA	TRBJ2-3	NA	TGTGCCAGCAGCCTTGTGGGGGGGCACCCCACAGATACGCAGTATTTT	CASSLVGGHPTDTQYF
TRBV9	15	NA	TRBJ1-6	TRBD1	TGTGCCAGCAGCGAGGGGGACAGGGGCGGTTCACCCCTCCACTTT	CASSEGDRGGSPLHF
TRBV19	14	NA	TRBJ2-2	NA	TGTGCCAGTAGTGTTCCTACGAACACCGGGGAGCTGTTTTTT	CASSVPTNTGELFF
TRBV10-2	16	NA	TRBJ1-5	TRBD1	TGCGCCAGCAGTGACGGGACAGGGTTCCGCAATCAGCCCCAGCATTTT	CASSDGTGFRNQPQHF
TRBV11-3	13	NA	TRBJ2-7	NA	TGTGCCAGCAGCCTAACCGTTTCCTACGAGCAGTACTTC	CASSLTVSYEQYF
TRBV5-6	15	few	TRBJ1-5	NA	TGTGCCAGCAGCTTAGGGAGGGACATTTATCAGCCCCAGCATTTT	CASSLGRDIYQPQHF
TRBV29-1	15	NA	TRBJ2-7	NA	TGCAGCGTTGAAGGGGCGGCAGGGGCCTTCTACGAGCAGTACTTC	CSVEGAAGAFYEQYF